These 26 T cell receptor beta chains share one sample of origin, sequenced in a study of T cells in Graves' hyperthyroidism and ophthalmopathy. The investigators amplified TCR beta CDR3 regions from RNA transcripts. The HTBI primer set served for first-round RT-PCR of the TCR CDR3. TCRdb reanalysed the multiplex PCR reads using MiXCR and keeps one entry per CDR3 protein. The sample yields about 640,000 distinct CDR3 sequences, around 15% seen once. Input material: blood. All receptors come from a woman aged 50 to 60 with Graves' ophthalmopathy.

This clonotype was seen ten or more times. The chain carries TRBV7-3 and TRBJ2-5, with TRBD1 as a possible D gene (7 bases). CDR1 SGHTA and CDR2 FQGTGA come from the germline V gene. This CDR3 has 13 amino acids. V was trimmed by 4 bases and J by 5 bases, leaving 11 bases between them. DNA for the CDR3: TGTGCCAGCAGCTCCAGGGGGGAGGAGACCCAGTACTTC. The encoded protein is CASSSRGEETQYF.

The J gene is TRBJ1-4, the V gene TRBV6-1; D remains ambiguous. V was pared by 4 bases and J by 7 bases, with 7 bases between. The CDR3 extends over 12 amino acids. CDR1 and CDR2 (germline): MNHNS, SASEGT. CDR3 nucleotide sequence: TGTGCCAGCAGTGCTACGTCTGAAAAACTGTTTTTT. Its translation: CASSATSEKLFF.

This clonotype was observed many times. V gene TRBV28 combines with J gene TRBJ2-3; D may be TRBD2 (6 bases). The length of the CDR3 is 14 residues. In germline, CDR1 is MDHEN, CDR2 SYDVKM. Trimming took 6 bases from V and 2 from J, leaving 12 bases between them. The CDR3 nucleotides are TGTGCCAGCAGCCGGACTATCTCCACAGATACGCAGTATTTT. This gives the protein CASSRTISTDTQYF.

There are many counts of this clonotype. The chain links TRBV7-8 to TRBJ2-5; 11 bases map to TRBD2. This CDR3 has 14 amino acids. CDR1 is SGHVS and CDR2 is FQNEAQ in the germline V gene. The V and J ends lost 4 bases and 5 bases, in that order; junction bases with no gene match: 3. This CDR3 reads CASSSLAGVETQYF. CDR3 coding DNA: TGTGCCAGCAGCTCACTAGCGGGAGTGGAGACCCAGTACTTC.

This clonotype was recorded once. This CDR3 is CSAVRRGGAFEQYF. The CDR3 coding sequence is TGCAGTGCCGTAAGGAGGGGGGGGGCGTTTGAGCAGTACTTC. The chain recombines TRBV20-1 with TRBJ2-7; D is possibly TRBD2 (7 bases). This CDR3 contains 14 residues. Deletions cut 6 bases from V and 7 bases from J, with 22 bases between. CDR1 is DFQATT and CDR2 is SNEGSKA in the germline V gene (reference sequence).

In its sample, this clonotype was seen many times. CDR3 sequence (DNA): TGTGCCAGCAGCTCGACAGGAATTGGCTACACCTTC. Protein: CASSSTGIGYTF. This chain uses TRBV7-2 with TRBJ1-2; TRBD1 might be the D (6 bases). From germline, CDR1 is SGHTA and CDR2 FQGNSA. V lost 4 bases, J lost 7 bases, and 10 bases lay in between. CDR3 length: 12 residues.

This clonotype was counted many times. V is TRBV18 and J is TRBJ2-7; 7 nucleotides agree with TRBD1. The CDR3 contains 17 residues. The J segment lost 5 bases and the V segment lost 3 bases, leaving 16 bases of the junction unmatched. Germline V CDR1 and CDR2: KGHSH, LQKENI. CDR3 loop: CASSPYRQGPPRDEQYF. The CDR3, as DNA: TGTGCCAGCTCACCCTATCGACAGGGACCTCCCAGGGACGAGCAGTACTTC. Full variable domain (missing parts from reference TRBV18 and TRBJ2-7): NAGVMQNPRHLVRRRGQEARLRCSPMKGHSHVYWYRQLPEEGLKFMVYLQKENIIDESGMPKERFSAEFPKEGPSILRIQQVVRGDSAAYFCASSPYRQGPPRDEQYFGPGTRLTVT.

This clonotype was counted many times. CDR3 nucleotides: TGTGCCAGCAGCTTCCAGGGCGGTGCGGTCGAGCAGTACTTC. Protein: CASSFQGGAVEQYF. This sequence joins TRBV11-1 and TRBJ2-7; TRBD1 is a possible D gene (5 bases). The V end was cut by 3 bases, the J end by 6 bases, with 15 bases between. There are 14 residues in the CDR3. Per germline, CDR1 SGHAT and CDR2 FQDESV (reference sequence).

This chain uses TRBV24-1 with TRBJ2-1; perhaps D is TRBD1 or TRBD2 (6 bases each). V lost 7 bases and J lost 0, with 9 bases in between. Germline values: CDR1 KGHDR, CDR2 SFDVKD. CDR3 length equals 14 residues. The CDR3 coding sequence is TGTGCCACCAGGAAGGGGGGCTCCTACAATGAGCAGTTCTTC. Translating gives CATRKGGSYNEQFF.

The V gene is TRBV19, the J gene TRBJ2-7; 8 nucleotides match TRBD2. Germline V CDR1 and CDR2: LNHDA, SQIVND (reference sequence). The CDR3 extends over 14 amino acids. The trim removed 9 bases at V and 2 bases at J, leaving 9 bases unmatched. CDR3 bases: TGTGCCAGCAGTTTTGGTAGCGGGACCTACGAGCAGTACTTC. Protein sequence: CASSFGSGTYEQYF.

V gene TRBV12-3 or TRBV12-4 combines with J gene TRBJ2-5; 7 bases agree with TRBD2. J lost 2 bases, V lost 3 bases, and 3 bases had no gene match. CDR3 size: 14 residues. The CDR3 nucleotides are TGTGCCAGCAGTTTCACTAGCGTACAAGAGACCCAGTACTTC. Residues: CASSFTSVQETQYF.

This clonotype showed up just a few times. This chain links TRBV19 with TRBJ2-7; 8 bases agree with TRBD2. The CDR3 sequence is 14 residues long. V shed 5 bases, J shed 1 base, and the junction held 4 bases outside the gene matches. Germline V gives CDR1 LNHDA, CDR2 SQIVND (reference sequence). CDR3 nucleotides: TGTGCCAGTAGTCGGCGACTAGCGTCCTACGAGCAGTACTTC. It encodes CASSRRLASYEQYF.

The rearrangement links TRBV29-1 to TRBJ2-1, with D perhaps given as TRBD1 or TRBD2 (5 bases each). V dropped 6 bases and J dropped 12 bases, with 12 bases sitting between them. This CDR3 spans 10 amino acids. CDR1 and CDR2 from the germline V gene are SQVTM and ANQGSEA. The CDR3 sequence: CSVGPPVQFF. The DNA for the CDR3 is TGCAGCGTGGGACCTCCGGTGCAGTTCTTC.

This clonotype has a count of ten or more. CDR3 loop: CASTRRVQRVVTYNEQFF. The CDR3 nucleotides read TGTGCCAGCACCCGTAGGGTCCAGCGGGTGGTAACCTACAATGAGCAGTTCTTC. This chain uses TRBV6-1 with TRBJ2-1, with D tentatively TRBD2 (6 bases). The length of the CDR3 is 18 residues. Germline loops: CDR1 MNHNS, CDR2 SASEGT. Between the trimmed V and J ends, which lost 7 bases and 2 bases, there was a span of 24 bases.

This clonotype showed up just a few times. The V gene is TRBV10-3, the J gene TRBJ1-1, with D unclear. Trimming stripped 5 bases from V and 2 bases from J, with 6 bases between. From germline, CDR1 is ENHRY and CDR2 SYGVKD. This CDR3 is built from 12 residues. CDR3 loop: CAISTYNTEAFF. The CDR3 DNA reads TGTGCCATCAGTACGTATAACACTGAAGCTTTCTTT.

A remark on this clonotype: A much larger clone sits a single nucleotide away, making a read error possible. V is TRBV3-1 and J is TRBJ1-1; weak D call: TRBD1 (6 bases). The V and J ends lost 4 bases and 4 bases respectively, with 19 bases between them. CDR1 is LGHDT and CDR2 is YNNKEL in the germline V gene (reference sequence). This CDR3 comprises 16 residues. The chain's CDR3 is CASSRRGERGITEAFF. Written as DNA, the CDR3 is TGTGCCAGCAGCCGGAGGGGGGAGCGCGGGATCACTGAAGCTTTCTTT.

This clonotype has a count of ten or more. The chain joins TRBV7-9 to TRBJ2-1; 9 bases are shared with TRBD2. Germline values: CDR1 SEHNR, CDR2 FQNEAQ (reference sequence). The J segment lost 7 bases and the V segment lost 4 bases, leaving 14 bases of the junction unmatched. The CDR3 covers 17 residues. The CDR3, as DNA: TGTGCCAGCAGCTCCGATAAGGGGAGCGGGAGGTTAAATGAGCAGTTCTTC. Its protein product is CASSSDKGSGRLNEQFF.

A remark on this clonotype: Its ends do not fully match the called genes, so a read error is possible. The genes are TRBV19 and TRBJ1-1; D remains unclear. The CDR3 has 16 residues. Germline values: CDR1 LNHDA, CDR2 SQIVND (reference sequence). This CDR3 is CASSPRSGRMNTEDFF. The CDR3 DNA is TGTGCCAGTAGTCCCCGGTCGGGGAGGATGAACACTGAAGATTTCTTT. Supplemented by reference TRBV19 and TRBJ1-1, the full variable domain reads DGGITQSPKYLFRKEGQNVTLSCEQNLNHDAMYWYRQDPGQGLRLIYYSQIVNDFQKGDIAEGYSVSREKKESFPLTVTSAQKNPTAFYLCASSPRSGRMNTEDFFGQGTRLTVV.

As to this clonotype: A much larger clone differs from this one at a single base, so this may be a read error. The chain links TRBV12-3 or TRBV12-4 to TRBJ1-2, with D hard to call. This CDR3 is built from 13 residues. CDR3 in DNA: TGTGCCAGCAGCCCACAGACTAACTATGGCAACACCTTC. This gives the protein CASSPQTNYGNTF.

This clonotype has ten or more counts. A read error may account for a junction end that differs from germline. The chain uses TRBV2 and TRBJ1-2; 11 positions match TRBD1. The CDR3 has 14 residues. Looked up from germline, CDR1 is SNHLY and CDR2 is FYNNEI. This chain's CDR3 is CASREGQGAGGYTF. CDR3 nucleotide sequence: TGTGCCAGCAGAGAAGGACAGGGGGCAGGTGGCTACACCTTC.

This clonotype was counted ten times or more. The CDR3 DNA sequence: TGTGCCAGCAGTGCCGGACTAGCGGCCACCGGGGAGCTGTTTTTT. It codes for CASSAGLAATGELFF. The chain uses TRBV12-3 or TRBV12-4 and TRBJ2-2; TRBD2 aligns across 10 bases. CDR3 length: 15 amino acids. Trimming took 5 bases from V and 4 from J; bases not matched to a gene: 4.

This clonotype has at least ten counts. The chain employs TRBV6-2 or TRBV6-3 and TRBJ2-7; 11 bases align to TRBD2. CDR3 length: 14 residues. Germline assignment: CDR1 MNHEY and CDR2 SVGEGT. The J segment lost 3 bases and the V segment lost 7 bases, leaving 5 bases of the junction unmatched. The CDR3 DNA sequence: TGTGCCAGCACAGTAGCGGGAGGGCGCTACGAGCAGTACTTC. Its translation is CASTVAGGRYEQYF.

This clonotype showed up many times. The CDR3 loop is CSPSPGTAQETQYF. The CDR3 DNA reads as TGCAGTCCCAGCCCTGGGACAGCCCAAGAGACCCAGTACTTC. The J gene is TRBJ2-5, the V gene TRBV20-1; 7 nucleotides align to TRBD1. Trimming removed 8 bases from V and 1 base from J; junction bases left unmatched: 10. CDR1 and CDR2 (germline): DFQATT, SNEGSKA (reference sequence). This CDR3 is built from 14 residues.

In its sample, this clonotype was seen many times. The genes are TRBV5-1 and TRBJ2-2; TRBD2 is a possible D gene (5 bases). The V end lost 0 bases, the J end lost 2 bases, and 8 bases lay between the germline ends. Per the germline V gene, CDR1 is SGHRS and CDR2 is YFSETQ. This CDR3 region has 15 residues. Here the CDR3 reads CASSLELGNTGELFF. The CDR3 region has the DNA TGCGCCAGCAGCTTGGAACTAGGTAACACCGGGGAGCTGTTTTTT.

This clonotype was detected ten times or more. The chain uses TRBV18 and TRBJ2-5; D gene ambiguous. Trimming removed 0 bases from V and 5 bases from J, with 10 bases in between. The CDR3 sequence is 14 residues long. Germline loops: CDR1 KGHSH, CDR2 LQKENI. CDR3 DNA sequence: TGTGCCAGCTCACCACCGGAGCTTGCGGAGACCCAGTACTTC. Protein product: CASSPPELAETQYF.

This chain links TRBV7-3 with TRBJ2-1; 10 bases agree with TRBD2. In germline, CDR1 is SGHTA, CDR2 FQGTGA. V was clipped by 2 bases and J by 6 bases; unmatched bases: 7. The CDR3 runs to 16 residues. The CDR3 DNA sequence: TGTGCCAGCAGCTTAGGCGGGACTAGCGCGTTCAATGAGCAGTTCTTC. Encoded protein: CASSLGGTSAFNEQFF.